The next 17 T cell receptor beta chains were all read from a single sample in a study of Graves' ophthalmopathy and Graves' hyperthyroidism. RNA transcripts were the source from which TCR beta CDR3 regions were amplified. Following a first-round RT-PCR that used HTBI primers, a second-round multiplex PCR was carried out. Each CDR3 protein is one row after TCRdb ran MiXCR on the multiplex PCR reads. The sample carries around 600,000 distinct CDR3 sequences, about two fifths recorded once. The specimen was peripheral blood. All receptors come from an adult man with Graves' ophthalmopathy.

This clonotype was detected many times. In nucleotides, the CDR3 is TGCGCCAGCAGCCAAGGGCAGAACTATAATTCACCCCTCCACTTT. It specifies CASSQGQNYNSPLHF. The rearrangement links TRBV4-1 to TRBJ1-6; D is unresolved. The length of the CDR3 is 15 residues. V lost 1 base, J lost 3 bases, and 7 bases lay in between. Germline CDR1 reads MGHRA; CDR2 reads YSYEKL.

The chain has TRBV2 and TRBJ1-5, with 10 bases fitting TRBD1. This CDR3 spans 15 amino acids. The V segment lost 6 bases and the J segment 3 bases; nucleotides outside the gene matches: 5. From germline, CDR1 is SNHLY and CDR2 FYNNEI. The CDR3 sequence: CASSEGTGANQPQHF. The CDR3 region has the DNA TGTGCCAGCAGCGAGGGGACAGGGGCCAATCAGCCCCAGCATTTT.

This sequence joins TRBV10-3 and TRBJ2-6; a weak D match, TRBD1 (6 bases). The V gene lost 6 bases and the J gene lost 1 base, with 10 bases spanning the gap. The CDR3 totals 15 residues. Looked up from germline, CDR1 is ENHRY and CDR2 is SYGVKD. The chain's CDR3 is CAIRTGASGANVLTF. In DNA form, the CDR3 reads TGTGCCATCAGGACAGGTGCATCTGGGGCCAACGTCCTGACTTTC.

With respect to this clonotype: This could be a read error, since a much larger clone is one nucleotide away. The conserved final phenylalanine or tryptophan is absent from the CDR3, which likely points to a read error. This sequence joins TRBV19 and TRBJ2-2; D is perhaps TRBD1 (6 bases). Trimming removed 7 bases at V and 7 bases at J, with 10 bases between. The germline V gene encodes CDR1 LNHDA and CDR2 SQIVND (reference sequence). The CDR3 spans 12 residues. The CDR3 reads CASNRAHGELFV. The CDR3 nucleotides read TGTGCCAGTAACAGGGCCCACGGGGAGCTGTTTGTT.

This clonotype was seen a handful of times. V gene TRBV9 combines with J gene TRBJ2-2; 11 positions agree with TRBD1. Germline assignment: CDR1 SGDLS and CDR2 YYNGEE. The V gene end was trimmed by 3 bases and the J gene end by 4 bases; junction bases not matched to a gene: 8. This CDR3 has 17 amino acids. DNA of the CDR3: TGTGCCAGCAGCGAACCCCGGACAGGGGGCCGCACCGGGGAGCTGTTTTTT. As protein: CASSEPRTGGRTGELFF.

A few counts support this clonotype. Relative to the germline gene, one junction end is altered; a read error may explain this. The genes are TRBV10-2 and TRBJ2-7; D is ambiguous. The CDR3 runs 13 residues. In germline, CDR1 is WSHSY, CDR2 SAAADI. CDR3 bases: TGTGCCAGCAGTTTAATTGCAGGATACGAGCAGTACTTC. Translation gives CASSLIAGYEQYF.

The table lists this clonotype with many counts. V gene TRBV29-1 combines with J gene TRBJ1-2; no definite D call. The germline gives CDR1 SQVTM, CDR2 ANQGSEA. V gave up 3 bases and J gave up 4 bases, with 6 bases separating them. The length of the CDR3 is 11 residues. The CDR3 bases are TGCAGCGTTGATGGGGTCTATGGCTACACCTTC. It encodes CSVDGVYGYTF.

This clonotype was observed at least ten times. V is TRBV4-2 and J is TRBJ1-2; no reliable D call. The CDR3 sequence is 16 residues long. With 0 bases removed from V and 2 bases from J, the gap between germline ends came to 13 bases. Germline V lookup: CDR1 LGHNA, CDR2 YNFKEQ. The CDR3: CASSQDRVAGNYGYTF. The CDR3 nucleotides are TGTGCCAGCAGCCAAGATAGGGTGGCAGGAAACTATGGCTACACCTTC.

This clonotype has a count of ten or more. This chain links TRBV7-9 with TRBJ1-5, with D perhaps matching TRBD1 (5 bases). Germline assignment: CDR1 SEHNR and CDR2 FQNEAQ (reference sequence). V lost 4 bases to trimming and J lost 4 bases, with 14 bases between them. This CDR3 region has 15 residues. The CDR3 loop is CASSSSGGGNQPQHF. The CDR3 region has the DNA TGTGCCAGCAGCTCTAGCGGGGGGGGTAATCAGCCCCAGCATTTT.

This clonotype was found many times. The rearrangement links TRBV9 to TRBJ1-1, with a possible D match to TRBD1 (6 bases). The CDR3 consists of 15 residues. CDR1 and CDR2 (germline): SGDLS, YYNGEE. Trimming left V 2 bases short and J 0 bases short, with 11 bases between. In nucleotides, the CDR3 is TGTGCCAGCAGCGTTCAGGGGCAGATGAACACTGAAGCTTTCTTT. Translation gives CASSVQGQMNTEAFF.

This clonotype appeared a few times. V usage is TRBV18 and J usage is TRBJ2-7; D not resolved. V was cut by 0 bases and J by 3 bases, with 6 bases left in between. The germline V gene encodes CDR1 KGHSH and CDR2 LQKENI. The length of the CDR3 is 13 residues. The CDR3 spells CASSPPPGYEQYF. CDR3 DNA sequence: TGTGCCAGCTCACCACCCCCAGGCTACGAGCAGTACTTC. Using reference TRBV18 and TRBJ2-7 for the parts outside the CDR3, the full variable domain is NAGVMQNPRHLVRRRGQEARLRCSPMKGHSHVYWYRQLPEEGLKFMVYLQKENIIDESGMPKERFSAEFPKEGPSILRIQQVVRGDSAAYFCASSPPPGYEQYFGPGTRLTVT.

This clonotype came up a few times. V and J are TRBV18 and TRBJ2-7; no clear D. Trimming took off 8 bases at V and 6 bases at J, with 14 bases between the two ends. The CDR3 consists of 12 residues. Germline-derived CDR1 and CDR2 are KGHSH and LQKENI. In nucleotides, the CDR3 is TGTGCCAGCCTGGCGGCGAGTGGCGAGCAGTACTTC. Amino acids: CASLAASGEQYF.

A word on this clonotype: A much larger clone differs by one base, so this may be a read error. The V and J genes are TRBV10-3 and TRBJ2-5, with 8 bases fitting TRBD1. In germline, CDR1 is ENHRY, CDR2 SYGVKD. With V trimmed by 5 bases and J by 2 bases, 7 bases remained unmatched. The CDR3 has 15 residues. CDR3 amino acids: CAISYQTGVQETQYF. The CDR3 region has the DNA TGTGCCATCAGTTACCAGACAGGGGTTCAAGAGACCCAGTACTTC.

Concerning this clonotype: One base away lies a much larger clone, so this may be a sequencing read error. This chain uses TRBV19 with TRBJ2-7, with TRBD2 matching 13 bases. Germline lookup yields CDR1 LNHDA and CDR2 SQIVND (reference sequence). V lost 4 bases, J lost 2 bases, and 8 bases stayed unmatched. The CDR3 is 17 amino acids. The CDR3 bases are TGTGCCAGTAGTACGGGACGGACTAGCGGGAGCCCCTACGAGCAGTACTTC. It is translated as CASSTGRTSGSPYEQYF.

This clonotype came up many times. The rearrangement uses TRBV2 and TRBJ1-1; possible D gene TRBD1, 5 bases. The V end was cut by 6 bases, the J end by 0 bases, with 8 bases between. Germline lookup yields CDR1 SNHLY and CDR2 FYNNEI. This CDR3 is built from 13 residues. CDR3 in DNA: TGTGCCAGCAGCCGACAGATGAACACTGAAGCTTTCTTT. This gives the protein CASSRQMNTEAFF. The whole variable domain, remainder taken from reference TRBV2 and TRBJ1-1, is EPEVTQTPSHQVTQMGQEVILRCVPISNHLYFYWYRQILGQKVEFLVSFYNNEISEKSEIFDDQFSVERPDGSNFTLKIRSTKLEDSAMYFCASSRQMNTEAFFGQGTRLTVV.

The chain links TRBV3-1 to TRBJ2-7; D unclear. The CDR3 extends over 15 amino acids. The germline V gene has CDR1 LGHDT and CDR2 YNNKEL (reference sequence). The V and J ends lost 0 bases and 2 bases respectively, with 11 bases between them. The CDR3 protein is CASSQEPLGTYEQYF. Written as DNA, the CDR3 is TGTGCCAGCAGCCAAGAGCCACTGGGGACCTACGAGCAGTACTTC.

At least ten counts were recorded for this clonotype. The V and J genes are TRBV20-1 and TRBJ1-2, with D tentatively TRBD1 (6 bases). Per the germline V gene, CDR1 is DFQATT and CDR2 is SNEGSKA (reference sequence). The CDR3 is 15 amino acids. Trimming cost V 5 bases and J 4 bases, with 20 bases left between them. The CDR3 sequence: CSAPRDRDNLYGYTF. The CDR3, as DNA: TGCAGTGCTCCGAGAGATCGGGACAACCTCTATGGCTACACCTTC.